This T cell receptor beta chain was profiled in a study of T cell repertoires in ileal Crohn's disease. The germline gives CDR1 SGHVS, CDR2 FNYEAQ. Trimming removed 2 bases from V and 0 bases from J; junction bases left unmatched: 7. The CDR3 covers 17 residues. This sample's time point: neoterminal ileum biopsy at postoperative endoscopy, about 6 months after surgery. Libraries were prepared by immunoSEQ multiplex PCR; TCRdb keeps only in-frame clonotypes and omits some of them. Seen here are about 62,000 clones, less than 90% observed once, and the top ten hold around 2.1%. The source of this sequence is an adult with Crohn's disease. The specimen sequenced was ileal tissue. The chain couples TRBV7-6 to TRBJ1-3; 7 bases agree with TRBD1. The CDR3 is CASSLTPTGTSGNTIYF. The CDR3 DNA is TGTGCCAGCAGCTTAACCCCGACAGGGACCTCTGGAAACACCATATATTTT.